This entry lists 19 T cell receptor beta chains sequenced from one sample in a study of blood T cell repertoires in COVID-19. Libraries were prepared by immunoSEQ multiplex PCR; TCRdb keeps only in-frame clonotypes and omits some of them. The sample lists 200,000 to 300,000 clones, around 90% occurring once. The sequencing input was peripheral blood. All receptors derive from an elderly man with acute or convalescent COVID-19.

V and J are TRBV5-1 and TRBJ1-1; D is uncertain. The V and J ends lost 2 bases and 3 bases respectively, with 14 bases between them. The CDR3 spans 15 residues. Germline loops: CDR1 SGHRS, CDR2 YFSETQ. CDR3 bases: TGCGCCAGCAGCTTTGTCGCCGGGAGATACACTGAAGCTTTCTTT. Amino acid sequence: CASSFVAGRYTEAFF.

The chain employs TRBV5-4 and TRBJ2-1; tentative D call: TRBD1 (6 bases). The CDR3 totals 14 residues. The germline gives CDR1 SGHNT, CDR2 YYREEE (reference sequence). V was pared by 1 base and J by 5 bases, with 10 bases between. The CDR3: CASSLRDTHNEQFF. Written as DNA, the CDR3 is TGTGCCAGCAGCTTGCGGGACACCCACAATGAGCAGTTCTTC.

The CDR3 bases are TGTGCCAGCAGCTTAGCCGTGAGTGAGGGCCACGAGCAGTACTTC. This gives the protein CASSLAVSEGHEQYF. The chain couples TRBV7-9 to TRBJ2-7; possibly TRBD2 for D (5 bases). The CDR3 runs 15 residues. Germline CDR1 SEHNR, CDR2 FQNEAQ (reference sequence). V was cut by 0 bases and J by 5 bases, with 14 bases left in between.

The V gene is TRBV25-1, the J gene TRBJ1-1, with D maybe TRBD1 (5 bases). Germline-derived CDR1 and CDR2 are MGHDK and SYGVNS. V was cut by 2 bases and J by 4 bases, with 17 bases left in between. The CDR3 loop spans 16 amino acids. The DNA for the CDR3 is TGTGCCAGCAGTGAAGGGGGAGGGGCGTTCGGCACTGAAGCTTTCTTT. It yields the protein CASSEGGGAFGTEAFF.

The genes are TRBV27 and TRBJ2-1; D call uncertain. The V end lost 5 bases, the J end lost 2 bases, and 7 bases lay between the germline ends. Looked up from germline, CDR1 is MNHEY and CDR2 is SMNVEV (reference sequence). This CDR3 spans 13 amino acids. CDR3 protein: CASSPSAYNEQFF. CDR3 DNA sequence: TGTGCCAGCAGTCCCAGCGCCTACAATGAGCAGTTCTTC.

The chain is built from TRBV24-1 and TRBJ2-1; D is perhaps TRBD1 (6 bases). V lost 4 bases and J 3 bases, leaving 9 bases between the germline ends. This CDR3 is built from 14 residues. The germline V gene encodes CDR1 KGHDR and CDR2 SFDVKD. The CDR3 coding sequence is TGTGCCACCAGTGAGCCAGGGGACTACAATGAGCAGTTCTTC. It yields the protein CATSEPGDYNEQFF.

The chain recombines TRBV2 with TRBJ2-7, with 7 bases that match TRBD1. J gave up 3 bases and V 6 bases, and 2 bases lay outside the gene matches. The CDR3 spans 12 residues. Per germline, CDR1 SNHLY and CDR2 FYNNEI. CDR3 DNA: TGTGCCAGCAGCCGACAGGGCTACGAGCAGTACTTC. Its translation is CASSRQGYEQYF.

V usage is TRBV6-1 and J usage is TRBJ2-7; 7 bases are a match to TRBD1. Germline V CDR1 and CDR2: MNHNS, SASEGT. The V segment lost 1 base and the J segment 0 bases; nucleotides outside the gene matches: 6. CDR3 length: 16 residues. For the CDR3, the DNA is TGTGCCAGCAGTGAAGGGGGGACAGCGCACTCCTACGAGCAGTACTTC. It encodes CASSEGGTAHSYEQYF.

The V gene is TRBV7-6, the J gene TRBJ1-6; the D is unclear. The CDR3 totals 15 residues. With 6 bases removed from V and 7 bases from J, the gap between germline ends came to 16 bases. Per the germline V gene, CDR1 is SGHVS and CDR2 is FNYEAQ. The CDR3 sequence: CASSRARSRNSPLHF. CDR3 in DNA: TGTGCCAGCAGTCGAGCGAGGAGCCGAAATTCACCCCTCCACTTT.

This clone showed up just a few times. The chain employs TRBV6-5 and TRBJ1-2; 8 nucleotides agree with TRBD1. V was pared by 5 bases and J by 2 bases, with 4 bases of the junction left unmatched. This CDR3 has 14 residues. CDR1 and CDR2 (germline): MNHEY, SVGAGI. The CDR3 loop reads CASSTGGVNYGYTF. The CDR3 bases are TGTGCCAGCAGTACAGGGGGGGTAAACTATGGCTACACCTTC.

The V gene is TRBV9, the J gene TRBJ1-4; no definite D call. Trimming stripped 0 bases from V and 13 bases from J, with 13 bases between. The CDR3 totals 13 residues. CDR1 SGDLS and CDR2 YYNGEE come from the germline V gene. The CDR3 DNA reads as TGTGCCAGCAGCGTAGCCGGGGAGTCTAGACTGTTTTTT. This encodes CASSVAGESRLFF.

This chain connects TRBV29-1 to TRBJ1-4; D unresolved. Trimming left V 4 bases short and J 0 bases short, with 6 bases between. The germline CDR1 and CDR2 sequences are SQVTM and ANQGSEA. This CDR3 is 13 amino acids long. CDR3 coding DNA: TGCAGCGTTGGTCCTGCAACTAATGAAAAACTGTTTTTT. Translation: CSVGPATNEKLFF. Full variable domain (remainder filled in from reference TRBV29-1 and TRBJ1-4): SAVISQKPSRDICQRGTSLTIQCQVDSQVTMMFWYRQQPGQSLTLIATANQGSEATYESGFVIDKFPISRPNLTFSTLTVSNMSPEDSSIYLCSVGPATNEKLFFGSGTQLSVL.

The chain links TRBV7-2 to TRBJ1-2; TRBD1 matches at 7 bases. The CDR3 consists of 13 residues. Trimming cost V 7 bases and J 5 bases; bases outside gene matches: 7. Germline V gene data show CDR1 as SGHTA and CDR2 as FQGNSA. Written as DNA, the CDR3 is TGTGCCAGCACTCCCGACAGGGCGTATGGCTACACCTTC. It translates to CASTPDRAYGYTF.

The CDR3 nucleotides read TGTGCCAGCAGCTCTGGACAGCTGATCTACGAGCAGTACTTC. Protein product: CASSSGQLIYEQYF. The rearrangement uses TRBV7-2 and TRBJ2-7; TRBD1 might be the D (6 bases). The CDR3 consists of 14 residues. The germline gives CDR1 SGHTA, CDR2 FQGNSA. V was clipped by 4 bases and J by 3 bases, with 13 bases between them.

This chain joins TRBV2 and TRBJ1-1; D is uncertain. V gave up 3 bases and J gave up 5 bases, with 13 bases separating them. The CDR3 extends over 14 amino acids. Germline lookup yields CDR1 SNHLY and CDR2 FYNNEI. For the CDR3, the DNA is TGTGCCAGCAGTGAGCGGAGGGTTGGGACTGAAGCTTTCTTT. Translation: CASSERRVGTEAFF.

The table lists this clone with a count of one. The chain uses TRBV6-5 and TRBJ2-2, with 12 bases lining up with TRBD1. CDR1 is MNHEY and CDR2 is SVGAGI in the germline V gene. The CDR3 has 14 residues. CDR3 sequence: CATGTGGPDRELFF. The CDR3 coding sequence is TGTGCGACGGGGACAGGGGGCCCTGATAGGGAGCTGTTTTTT.

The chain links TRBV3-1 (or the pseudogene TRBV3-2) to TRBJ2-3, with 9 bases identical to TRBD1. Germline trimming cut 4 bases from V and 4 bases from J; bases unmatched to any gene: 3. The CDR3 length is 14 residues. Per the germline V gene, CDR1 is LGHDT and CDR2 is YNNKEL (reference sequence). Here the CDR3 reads CASSLTGGADTQYF. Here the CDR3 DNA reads TGTGCCAGCAGCCTCACAGGGGGCGCAGATACGCAGTATTTT.

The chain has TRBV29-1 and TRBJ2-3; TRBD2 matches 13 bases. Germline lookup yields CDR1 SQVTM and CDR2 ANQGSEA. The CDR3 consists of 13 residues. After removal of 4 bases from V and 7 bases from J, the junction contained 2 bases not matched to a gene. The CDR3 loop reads CSVGLAGGYTQYF. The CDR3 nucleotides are TGCAGCGTTGGACTAGCGGGAGGCTATACGCAGTATTTT.

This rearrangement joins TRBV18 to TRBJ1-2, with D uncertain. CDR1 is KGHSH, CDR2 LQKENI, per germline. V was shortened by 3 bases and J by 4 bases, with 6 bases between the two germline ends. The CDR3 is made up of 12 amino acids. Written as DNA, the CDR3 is TGTGCCAGCTCACCTTCAGGCTATGGCTACACCTTC. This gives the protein CASSPSGYGYTF.